The T cell receptor beta chain described here comes from a study of blood T cell repertoires in COVID-19. Study-wide context: There were acute and convalescent COVID-19 samples, and they came from the United States, Italy and Spain.

Per the authors' pipeline: Amplification of reference gene primers was used by the study to estimate nucleated cell counts. Using immunoSEQ multiplex PCR, the repertoire was profiled, and TCRdb retains in-frame clones only, with some absent. V, J and clone size are those of that table, while D and trimming were read from the DNA. The sample has about 220,000 clones, around 88% seen once. The CDR3 sequence is 13 residues long. Trimming shortened V by 0 bases and J by 15 bases, and 15 bases separated the two germline ends. Germline V gives CDR1 LNHNV, CDR2 YYDKDF (reference sequence). The cohort comprised adults aged about 18 to 100 years residing in about two dozen US areas. In assigning cohorts, the study relied on participant-reported clinical history.

This receptor was obtained from a woman between 45 and 65 years old with acute COVID-19. The genes are TRBV15 and TRBJ2-1; D is possibly TRBD1 (6 bases). The sample consisted of PBMCs or T cells enriched from blood (not recorded which). In nucleotides, the CDR3 is TGTGCCACCAGCAGAGATATGGGACAACCACGGTTCTTC. Its translation: CATSRDMGQPRFF.